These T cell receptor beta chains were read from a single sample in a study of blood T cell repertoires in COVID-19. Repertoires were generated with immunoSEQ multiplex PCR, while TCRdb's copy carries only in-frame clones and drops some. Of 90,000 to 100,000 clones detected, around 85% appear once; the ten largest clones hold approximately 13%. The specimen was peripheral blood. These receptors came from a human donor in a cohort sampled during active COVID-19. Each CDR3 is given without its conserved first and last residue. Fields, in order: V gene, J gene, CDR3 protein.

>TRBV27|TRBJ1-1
ASSLIWNRGRSTEAF
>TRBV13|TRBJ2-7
ASSSPEWGLAGGEQY
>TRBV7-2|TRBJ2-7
ASSQRRDQLYEQY
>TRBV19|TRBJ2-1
ASSGGGLAFNEQF
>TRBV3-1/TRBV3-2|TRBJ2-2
ASMGRTETTGELF
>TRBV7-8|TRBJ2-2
ASSLSRGQAGELF
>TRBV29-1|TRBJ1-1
SVAGAEREAF
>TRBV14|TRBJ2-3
ASSQILGTSGSFADTQY
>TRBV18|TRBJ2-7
ASSPPLDSNLAGYDFTSSYEQY
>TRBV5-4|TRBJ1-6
ASSLGTPGDNSPLH
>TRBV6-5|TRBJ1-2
ASSYSRGAGGYGYT
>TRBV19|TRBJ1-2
ASSDRYYGYT
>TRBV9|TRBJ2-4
ASSGRDRGAKNIQY
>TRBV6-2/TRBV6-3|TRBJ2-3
ASSLEPGLAGWYTQY
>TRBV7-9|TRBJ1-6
ASSSDTGNSPLH
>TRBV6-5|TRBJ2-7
ASIPGDRGNYEQY
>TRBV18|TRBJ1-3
ASSPYGVGSGNTIY
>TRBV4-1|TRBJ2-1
ASSQVGQGEYEQF
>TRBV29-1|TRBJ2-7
SVEGLAGGAYEQY
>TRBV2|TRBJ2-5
ASSPRQRGPQETQY
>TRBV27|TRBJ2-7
ASSLSRFGTGSVYEQY
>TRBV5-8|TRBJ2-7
ASSPREVTYEQY
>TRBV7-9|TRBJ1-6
ASSLGRYNSPLH